Listed below are T cell receptor beta chains from one sample, sequenced in a study of patients and donors after allogeneic stem cell transplantation. TCRdb re-called the RT-PCR reads through MiXCR, storing one row per CDR3 protein. The sample has tens of thousands of distinct CDR3 sequences; approximately 5% are singletons. The specimen was blood, either unsorted or a sorted T cell fraction (not recorded which). These receptors originate from a human donor who was either an allogeneic HSCT recipient or a stem cell or donor lymphocyte infusion donor (not recorded which). It is not recorded whose cells these are; they may come from a transplant donor. Both conserved end residues are part of each CDR3. The D gene is left open where the match is weak. Size values are once, few and many counts, or a class for expanded clones, and some rows have none.

v_call: TRBV6-1; cdr3_length: 16; j_call: TRBJ2-7; d_call: -; clone_size: many; cdr3_aa: CASSEGRQRLLYEQYF; cdr3_nt: TGTGCCAGCAGTGAAGGACGGCAGAGGCTCCTCTACGAGCAGTACTTC
v_call: TRBV3-1; cdr3_length: 15; j_call: TRBJ2-7; d_call: TRBD1; clone_size: many; cdr3_aa: CASRQRGQGPYEQYF; cdr3_nt: TGTGCCAGCAGACAAAGGGGACAGGGGCCCTACGAGCAGTACTTC
v_call: TRBV18; cdr3_length: 14; j_call: TRBJ2-3; d_call: -; clone_size: medium-sized; cdr3_aa: CASSSTGRADTQYF; cdr3_nt: TGTGCCAGCTCATCGACAGGGAGGGCAGATACGCAGTATTTT
v_call: TRBV20-1; cdr3_length: 16; j_call: TRBJ2-1; d_call: TRBD1; clone_size: many; cdr3_aa: CSARGMGQISYNEQFF; cdr3_nt: TGCAGTGCTAGGGGTATGGGACAGATATCCTACAATGAGCAGTTCTTC
v_call: TRBV18; cdr3_length: 16; j_call: TRBJ1-2; d_call: TRBD1; clone_size: -; cdr3_aa: CASSPLDRGGLYGYTF; cdr3_nt: TGTGCCAGCTCACCGCTGGACAGGGGCGGCCTCTATGGCTACACCTTC
v_call: TRBV7-9; cdr3_length: 16; j_call: TRBJ2-2; d_call: TRBD1; clone_size: medium-sized; cdr3_aa: CASSRQGDLGTGELFF; cdr3_nt: TGTGCCAGCAGCAGACAGGGGGATTTAGGCACCGGGGAGCTGTTTTTT
v_call: TRBV5-1; cdr3_length: 19; j_call: TRBJ2-7; d_call: -; clone_size: many; cdr3_aa: CASSLAASLGPNPDYEQYF; cdr3_nt: TGCGCCAGCAGCTTGGCCGCTTCACTCGGCCCGAACCCCGACTACGAGCAGTACTTC
v_call: TRBV4-1; cdr3_length: 13; j_call: TRBJ2-5; d_call: -; clone_size: many; cdr3_aa: CASSRLVQETQYF; cdr3_nt: TGCGCCAGCAGCCGACTGGTCCAAGAGACCCAGTACTTC
v_call: TRBV18; cdr3_length: 16; j_call: TRBJ1-5; d_call: -; clone_size: many; cdr3_aa: CASSPPGRTNNQPQHF; cdr3_nt: TGTGCCAGCTCACCTCCGGGACGTACAAACAATCAGCCCCAGCATTTT
v_call: TRBV7-9; cdr3_length: 11; j_call: TRBJ2-3; d_call: -; clone_size: -; cdr3_aa: CASSLQDTQYF; cdr3_nt: TGTGCCAGCAGCTTACAAGATACGCAGTATTTT
v_call: TRBV5-4; cdr3_length: 13; j_call: TRBJ2-7; d_call: -; clone_size: few; cdr3_aa: CASRSGSNYEQYF; cdr3_nt: TGTGCCAGCAGATCCGGGTCGAACTACGAGCAGTACTTC
v_call: TRBV4-1; cdr3_length: 15; j_call: TRBJ1-1; d_call: TRBD1; clone_size: few; cdr3_aa: CASSQDPGQVTEAFF; cdr3_nt: TGCGCCAGCAGCCAAGACCCGGGACAGGTCACTGAAGCTTTCTTT
v_call: TRBV18; cdr3_length: 15; j_call: TRBJ2-7; d_call: -; clone_size: few; cdr3_aa: CASSPRRDTSYEQYF; cdr3_nt: TGTGCCAGCTCACCCAGAAGGGATACCTCCTACGAGCAGTACTTC
v_call: TRBV11-2; cdr3_length: 18; j_call: TRBJ2-5; d_call: -; clone_size: -; cdr3_aa: CASSPRGPQGDSQETQYF; cdr3_nt: TGTGCCAGCAGCCCCCGCGGCCCGCAGGGTGATAGCCAAGAGACCCAGTACTTC
v_call: TRBV11-2; cdr3_length: 13; j_call: TRBJ1-1; d_call: -; clone_size: many; cdr3_aa: CASSLDSLTEAFF; cdr3_nt: TGTGCCAGCAGCTTAGATTCCCTGACTGAAGCTTTCTTT
v_call: TRBV20-1; cdr3_length: 14; j_call: TRBJ2-1; d_call: TRBD2; clone_size: many; cdr3_aa: CSAGTSGRFNEQFF; cdr3_nt: TGCAGTGCTGGTACTAGCGGGAGGTTTAATGAGCAGTTCTTC
v_call: TRBV7-3; cdr3_length: 13; j_call: TRBJ1-6; d_call: -; clone_size: many; cdr3_aa: CASSLRNGSPLHF; cdr3_nt: TGTGCCAGCAGCTTAAGGAATGGTTCACCCCTCCACTTT
v_call: TRBV10-2; cdr3_length: 13; j_call: TRBJ2-1; d_call: TRBD2; clone_size: many; cdr3_aa: CAARGGPYNEQFF; cdr3_nt: TGCGCCGCGCGGGGGGGCCCCTACAATGAGCAGTTCTTC
v_call: TRBV7-9; cdr3_length: 15; j_call: TRBJ1-2; d_call: -; clone_size: few; cdr3_aa: CASSLDGGRVNGYTF; cdr3_nt: TGTGCCAGCAGCTTAGATGGTGGCAGGGTGAATGGCTACACCTTC
v_call: TRBV11-3; cdr3_length: 14; j_call: TRBJ2-3; d_call: TRBD2; clone_size: many; cdr3_aa: CASSLGGDTDTQYF; cdr3_nt: TGTGCCAGCAGCCTTGGGGGGGACACAGATACGCAGTATTTT
v_call: TRBV19; cdr3_length: 14; j_call: TRBJ2-2; d_call: -; clone_size: many; cdr3_aa: CASSIVQPTGELFF; cdr3_nt: TGTGCCAGTAGTATTGTCCAGCCGACCGGGGAGCTGTTTTTT
v_call: TRBV6-1; cdr3_length: 16; j_call: TRBJ1-6; d_call: TRBD1; clone_size: many; cdr3_aa: CASSEDNRGYNSPLHF; cdr3_nt: TGTGCCAGCAGTGAAGATAACAGGGGCTATAATTCACCCCTCCACTTT
v_call: TRBV7-2; cdr3_length: 17; j_call: TRBJ2-1; d_call: TRBD1; clone_size: few; cdr3_aa: CASSVGTVAFDDNEQFF; cdr3_nt: TGTGCCAGCAGCGTCGGGACAGTGGCATTTGACGACAATGAGCAGTTCTTC
v_call: TRBV4-1; cdr3_length: 12; j_call: TRBJ2-7; d_call: -; clone_size: many; cdr3_aa: CASSDLGSDQYF; cdr3_nt: TGCGCCAGCAGCGATTTGGGCTCCGATCAGTACTTC
v_call: TRBV5-1; cdr3_length: 15; j_call: TRBJ2-2; d_call: -; clone_size: many; cdr3_aa: CASSWGSLGAGELFF; cdr3_nt: TGCGCCAGCAGCTGGGGCTCCCTGGGGGCCGGGGAGCTGTTTTTT
v_call: TRBV4-2; cdr3_length: 15; j_call: TRBJ2-1; d_call: TRBD1; clone_size: many; cdr3_aa: CASSLGQGRDNEQFF; cdr3_nt: TGTGCCAGCAGTCTCGGACAGGGAAGGGACAATGAGCAGTTCTTC
v_call: TRBV6-1; cdr3_length: 15; j_call: TRBJ2-5; d_call: -; clone_size: -; cdr3_aa: CASSELAIRRETQYF; cdr3_nt: TGTGCCAGCAGTGAACTCGCCATTAGGCGAGAGACCCAGTACTTC
v_call: TRBV15; cdr3_length: 14; j_call: TRBJ2-1; d_call: -; clone_size: many; cdr3_aa: CATSRVGSLGEQFF; cdr3_nt: TGTGCCACCAGCAGAGTAGGGAGTCTGGGTGAGCAGTTCTTC
v_call: TRBV5-1; cdr3_length: 16; j_call: TRBJ2-4; d_call: TRBD1; clone_size: -; cdr3_aa: CASKKTGGASKNIQYF; cdr3_nt: TGCGCCAGCAAAAAGACAGGGGGCGCATCCAAAAACATTCAGTACTTC
v_call: TRBV20-1; cdr3_length: 12; j_call: TRBJ1-1; d_call: -; clone_size: many; cdr3_aa: CSASDGSPEAFF; cdr3_nt: TGCAGTGCTAGTGACGGGAGTCCTGAAGCTTTCTTT
v_call: TRBV12-3/TRBV12-4; cdr3_length: 15; j_call: TRBJ2-7; d_call: TRBD2; clone_size: many; cdr3_aa: CASTASGISSYEQYF; cdr3_nt: TGTGCCAGCACGGCTAGCGGAATTAGCTCCTACGAGCAGTACTTC
v_call: TRBV4-1; cdr3_length: 15; j_call: TRBJ1-2; d_call: -; clone_size: many; cdr3_aa: CASSQDGGLGYGYTF; cdr3_nt: TGCGCCAGCAGCCAAGATGGGGGGTTGGGCTATGGCTACACCTTC
v_call: TRBV21-1; cdr3_length: 16; j_call: TRBJ2-5; d_call: -; clone_size: -; cdr3_aa: CASSTRIWDREETQYF; cdr3_nt: TGTGCCAGCAGCACCCGAATTTGGGACAGAGAAGAGACCCAGTACTTC
v_call: TRBV28; cdr3_length: 14; j_call: TRBJ2-7; d_call: TRBD2; clone_size: many; cdr3_aa: CASNRLAPIYEQYF; cdr3_nt: TGTGCCAGCAACAGACTAGCGCCCATATACGAGCAGTACTTC
v_call: TRBV9; cdr3_length: 14; j_call: TRBJ2-2; d_call: TRBD1; clone_size: many; cdr3_aa: CASSGTGGAGELFF; cdr3_nt: TGTGCCAGCAGCGGGACAGGGGGCGCCGGGGAGCTGTTTTTT
v_call: TRBV20-1; cdr3_length: 13; j_call: TRBJ2-1; d_call: -; clone_size: many; cdr3_aa: CSADQIGGDEQFF; cdr3_nt: TGCAGTGCGGACCAAATAGGGGGTGATGAGCAGTTCTTC
v_call: TRBV5-6; cdr3_length: 19; j_call: TRBJ2-1; d_call: TRBD1; clone_size: many; cdr3_aa: CASSPSLSKGGWSYNEQFF; cdr3_nt: TGTGCCAGCAGCCCATCGCTCTCAAAAGGGGGCTGGTCCTACAATGAGCAGTTCTTC
v_call: TRBV4-1; cdr3_length: 15; j_call: TRBJ2-5; d_call: TRBD1; clone_size: many; cdr3_aa: CASSQRTGTQETQYF; cdr3_nt: TGCGCCAGCAGCCAAAGGACAGGGACACAAGAGACCCAGTACTTC
v_call: TRBV28; cdr3_length: 15; j_call: TRBJ2-3; d_call: -; clone_size: few; cdr3_aa: CASSPGLSPADTQYF; cdr3_nt: TGTGCCAGCAGTCCGGGACTCTCCCCGGCAGATACGCAGTATTTT
v_call: TRBV27; cdr3_length: 14; j_call: TRBJ2-3; d_call: -; clone_size: many; cdr3_aa: CASSLTKATDTQYF; cdr3_nt: TGTGCCAGCAGTTTAACGAAGGCCACAGATACGCAGTATTTT
v_call: TRBV20-1; cdr3_length: 13; j_call: TRBJ2-1; d_call: -; clone_size: few; cdr3_aa: CSARSAANNEQFF; cdr3_nt: TGCAGTGCTAGGTCGGCCGCTAACAATGAGCAGTTCTTC